This T cell receptor beta chain was observed in a study of blood T cell repertoires in COVID-19. Study-level information: PBMCs, B-cell-depleted T cells, or T cells were the source of the cDNA or gDNA that made up the material.

As processed by the authors: For nucleated cells, counts were estimated from reference gene primer amplification. The data were produced by immunoSEQ multiplex PCR, yet TCRdb's version contains in-frame clones alone and is incomplete. V, J and clone size derive from that table, while D and trimming were established from the DNA sequence. Among around 430,000 clones listed, around nine tenths were seen once. V was cut by 7 bases and J by 0 bases, with 15 bases left in between. The CDR3 is 16 residues long. Germline values: CDR1 KGHDR, CDR2 SFDVKD. Cohort assignment relied on participant-reported clinical history. Two negative PCRs, clearance, or symptom resolution were required of recovered Cohort 3 donors.

The chain has TRBV24-1 and TRBJ2-1, with a tentative D call TRBD1 (5 bases). This clonotype was sampled from a woman aged 45 to 65 who had recovered from COVID-19. Input material: PBMCs or T cells enriched from blood (not recorded which). CDR3 coding DNA: TGTGCCACCAGAGACAGCAATCCGAGCTCCTACAATGAGCAGTTCTTC. It specifies CATRDSNPSSYNEQFF.